This T cell receptor (beta chain) was obtained from a study of blood T cell repertoires in COVID-19. Study context: From T cells, B-cell-depleted T cells, or PBMCs came the material, which was cDNA or gDNA.

The germline V and J ends were trimmed by 6 bases and 3 bases, with 12 bases remaining between them. Germline V gene sequence: CDR1 SGHDT, CDR2 YYEEEE. This CDR3 has 13 amino acids. Profiled with immunoSEQ multiplex PCR; TCRdb holds only in-frame clones, not every one. The sample records fewer than 250,000 clones, roughly nine tenths being singletons. Cohort allocation depended upon clinical history that participants reported. Symptom resolution, clearance, or two negative PCRs marked donors in Cohort 3 as recovered. V and J are TRBV5-6 and TRBJ1-1; D gene ambiguous. The sequenced sample consisted of PBMCs or T cells enriched from blood (not recorded which). The source of this sequence is a woman aged 18-30 years who had recovered from COVID-19. DNA for the CDR3: TGTGCCAGCATCAACCTTCGGGACACTGAAGCTTTCTTT. This encodes CASINLRDTEAFF.